These 17 T cell receptor beta chains were all obtained from the same sample, sequenced in a study of response to subunit inactivated influenza vaccine. TCRdb fed the RT-PCR reads into MiXCR, producing one record per CDR3 protein. The data show about 520,000 distinct CDR3 sequences, with approximately 7.8% seen just once and about 12% held by the top ten. Material: PBMCs from blood, obtained less than 30 months after vaccination. The receptors derive from a man in his fifties or sixties who received an inactivated influenza vaccine.

This clonotype was counted many times. This chain uses TRBV24-1 with TRBJ2-5; 7 positions agree with TRBD1. The CDR3 extends over 16 amino acids. Germline assignment: CDR1 KGHDR and CDR2 SFDVKD. J gave up 2 bases and V 4 bases, and 9 bases lay outside the gene matches. The CDR3 spells CATSETGTANQETQYF. The CDR3 DNA sequence: TGTGCCACCAGTGAAACCGGGACAGCGAATCAAGAGACCCAGTACTTC.

The V and J genes are TRBV30 and TRBJ2-7, with 10 bases fitting TRBD1. The J segment lost 6 bases and the V segment lost 4 bases, leaving 18 bases of the junction unmatched. Germline V gives CDR1 GTSNPN, CDR2 SVGIG (reference sequence). CDR3 length: 17 amino acids. The chain's CDR3 is CAWNVGDRGRVGLEQYF. The CDR3 nucleotides read TGTGCCTGGAATGTAGGGGACAGGGGTCGCGTCGGGCTCGAGCAGTACTTC.

This clonotype appeared a few times. V is TRBV11-2 and J is TRBJ2-3; either TRBD1 or TRBD2 may supply D (5 bases each). Per germline, CDR1 SGHAT and CDR2 FQNNGV. Trimming stripped 4 bases from V and 3 bases from J, with 11 bases between. The CDR3 is made up of 14 amino acids. CDR3 sequence: CASSSERGTDTQYF. CDR3 DNA sequence: TGTGCCAGCAGCTCGGAGAGGGGTACAGATACGCAGTATTTT.

This clonotype was seen only a few times. The CDR3 DNA follows: TGTGCCAGCAGTTTAGTTGCGTTTGAGCAGTTCTTC. This encodes CASSLVAFEQFF. The chain combines TRBV12-3 or TRBV12-4 with TRBJ2-1, with D hard to call. This CDR3 region has 12 residues. V lost 1 base and J lost 9, with 7 bases in between.

This clonotype was seen more than once but under ten times. The chain carries TRBV20-1 and TRBJ2-3; no clear D gene. Germline CDR1 reads DFQATT; CDR2 reads SNEGSKA (reference sequence). Trimming left V 7 bases short and J 2 bases short, with 10 bases between. This CDR3 is 12 amino acids long. CDR3 coding DNA: TGCAGTGTTACAGAGCCCACAGATACGCAGTATTTT. The encoded protein is CSVTEPTDTQYF.

V and J are TRBV10-3 and TRBJ2-3; 7 bases are a match to TRBD2. After removal of 10 bases from V and 4 bases from J, the junction contained 5 bases not matched to a gene. Germline V gene lookup returns CDR1 ENHRY and CDR2 SYGVKD. This CDR3 comprises 12 residues. The CDR3 nucleotides are TGTGCCACAAAGCGGGACGCAGATACGCAGTATTTT. Protein product: CATKRDADTQYF.

This clonotype was observed a handful of times. This rearrangement joins TRBV2 to TRBJ1-2; D is perhaps TRBD1 (5 bases). Trimming pared 3 bases from V and 5 bases from J, leaving 13 bases between. This CDR3 is built from 14 residues. Germline lookup yields CDR1 SNHLY and CDR2 FYNNEI. For the CDR3, the DNA is TGTGCCAGCAGTGAGGGGGAGACACTATATGGCTACACCTTC. The encoded protein is CASSEGETLYGYTF.

This clonotype has just a few counts. This chain uses TRBV4-2 with TRBJ2-7; 9 bases are a match to TRBD1. CDR1 is LGHNA and CDR2 is YNFKEQ in the germline V gene. The V gene end was trimmed by 0 bases and the J gene end by 2 bases; junction bases not matched to a gene: 8. The CDR3 sequence is 17 residues long. CDR3 nucleotide sequence: TGTGCCAGCAGCCAAGAAAGTCCGAGACAGGGGGCCTACGAGCAGTACTTC. The encoded protein is CASSQESPRQGAYEQYF.

The chain couples TRBV5-1 to TRBJ2-3; TRBD2 matches 10 bases. The V gene end was trimmed by 3 bases and the J gene end by 2 bases; junction bases not matched to a gene: 6. Germline loops: CDR1 SGHRS, CDR2 YFSETQ. The CDR3 extends over 16 amino acids. The CDR3 reads CASSSILAGNTDTQYF. The CDR3 DNA reads as TGCGCCAGCAGCTCAATACTAGCGGGGAACACAGATACGCAGTATTTT. The whole variable domain, remainder taken from reference TRBV5-1 and TRBJ2-3, is KAGVTQTPRYLIKTRGQQVTLSCSPISGHRSVSWYQQTPGQGLQFLFEYFSETQRNKGNFPGRFSGRQFSNSRSEMNVSTLELGDSALYLCASSSILAGNTDTQYFGPGTRLTVL.

The table lists this clonotype with many counts. This chain links TRBV5-1 with TRBJ2-1; 7 bases are a match to TRBD2. V shed 0 bases and J 6 bases; nucleotides not matched to a gene: 3. Germline loops: CDR1 SGHRS, CDR2 YFSETQ. The CDR3 has 14 amino acids. CDR3 protein: CASSLAGGSNEQFF. The DNA of the CDR3 is TGCGCCAGCAGCTTGGCCGGGGGGTCCAATGAGCAGTTCTTC.

The rearrangement links TRBV7-2 to TRBJ1-2, with D tentatively TRBD1 (5 bases). CDR1 and CDR2 (germline): SGHTA, FQGNSA. This CDR3 is 13 amino acids long. The V and J ends lost 4 bases and 8 bases respectively, with 14 bases between them. CDR3 residues: CASSWSEGRGYTF. The CDR3 coding sequence is TGTGCCAGCAGCTGGTCGGAGGGACGGGGCTACACCTTC.

The V gene is TRBV19, the J gene TRBJ2-7, with D perhaps being TRBD1 or TRBD2 (5 bases each). The CDR3 length is 13 residues. From germline, CDR1 is LNHDA and CDR2 SQIVND (reference sequence). Trimming pared 10 bases from V and 2 bases from J, leaving 15 bases between. CDR3 nucleotide sequence: TGTGCCACCGCCGGGACGGAGCCCTACGAGCAGTACTTC. This encodes CATAGTEPYEQYF.

At least ten counts were recorded for this clonotype. CDR3 nucleotides: TGTGCCAGCAGCTTACCCGCCGGTGGGTGGGTCACCCCGACCGAGCAGTACTTC. Its protein is CASSLPAGGWVTPTEQYF. The V gene is TRBV11-3, the J gene TRBJ2-7; unclear D gene. This CDR3 is built from 18 residues. V lost 2 bases to trimming and J lost 6 bases, with 26 bases between them. The germline CDR1 and CDR2 sequences are SGHNT and YENEEA.

This clonotype was found many times. The chain links TRBV6-6 to TRBJ2-7; D perhaps matches TRBD1 (6 bases). The germline V gene has CDR1 MNHNY and CDR2 SVGAGI (reference sequence). This CDR3 contains 12 residues. V was pared by 6 bases and J by 2 bases, with 8 bases between. This CDR3 reads CASRDSPYEQYF. The DNA of the CDR3 is TGTGCCAGCAGGGACAGCCCCTACGAGCAGTACTTC.

This clonotype was seen repeatedly, ten times or more. The V call is TRBV6-1, the J call TRBJ2-1; 8 nucleotides align to TRBD2. Germline lookup yields CDR1 MNHNS and CDR2 SASEGT. The CDR3 is made up of 14 amino acids. With 7 bases clipped from V and 7 bases from J, the junction kept 9 bases outside the gene matches. The CDR3 nucleotides are TGTGCCAGCACCCGGAGCGGGAGACGGAATGAGCAGTTCTTC. It translates to CASTRSGRRNEQFF.

The chain combines TRBV7-9 with TRBJ1-1; the D is unclear. Trimming removed 0 bases at V and 1 base at J, with 12 bases between. CDR1 is SEHNR, CDR2 FQNEAQ, per germline (reference sequence). The CDR3 runs to 16 residues. Written as DNA, the CDR3 is TGTGCCAGCAGCTTAGCAAATCGCGGGCCGAACACTGAAGCTTTCTTT. Its translation is CASSLANRGPNTEAFF. The whole variable domain, filled in from reference TRBV7-9 and TRBJ1-1, reads DTGVSQNPRHKITKRGQNVTFRCDPISEHNRLYWYRQTLGQGPEFLTYFQNEAQLEKSRLLSDRFSAERPKGSFSTLEIQRTEQGDSAMYLCASSLANRGPNTEAFFGQGTRLTVV.

This clonotype was detected a few times. This chain connects TRBV20-1 to TRBJ2-7; 8 nucleotides align to TRBD2. V was pared by 2 bases and J by 4 bases, with 10 bases of the junction left unmatched. The CDR3 runs to 15 residues. Germline assignment: CDR1 DFQATT and CDR2 SNEGSKA (reference sequence). CDR3 sequence (DNA): TGCAGTGCTAGAAGGGAAAGCGGGAGAGGGTACGAGCAGTACTTC. Its translation is CSARRESGRGYEQYF.